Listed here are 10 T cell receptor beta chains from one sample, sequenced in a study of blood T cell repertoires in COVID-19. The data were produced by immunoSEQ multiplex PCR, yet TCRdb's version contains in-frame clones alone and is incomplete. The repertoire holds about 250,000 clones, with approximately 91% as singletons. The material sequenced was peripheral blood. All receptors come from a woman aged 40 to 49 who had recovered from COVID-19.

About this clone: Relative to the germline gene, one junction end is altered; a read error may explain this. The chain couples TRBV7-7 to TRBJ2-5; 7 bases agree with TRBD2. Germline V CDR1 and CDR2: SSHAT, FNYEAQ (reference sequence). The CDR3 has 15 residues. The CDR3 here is CASSLGLAEQETQYF. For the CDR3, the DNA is TGTGCTAGCAGCTTAGGTCTAGCGGAGCAAGAGACCCAGTACTTC.

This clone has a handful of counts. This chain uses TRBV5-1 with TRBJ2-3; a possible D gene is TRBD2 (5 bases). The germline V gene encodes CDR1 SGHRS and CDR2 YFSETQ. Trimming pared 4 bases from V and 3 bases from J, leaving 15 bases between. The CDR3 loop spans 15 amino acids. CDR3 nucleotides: TGCGCCAGCAGCCGAAGCAGTGCGGGTACAGATACGCAGTATTTT. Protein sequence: CASSRSSAGTDTQYF.

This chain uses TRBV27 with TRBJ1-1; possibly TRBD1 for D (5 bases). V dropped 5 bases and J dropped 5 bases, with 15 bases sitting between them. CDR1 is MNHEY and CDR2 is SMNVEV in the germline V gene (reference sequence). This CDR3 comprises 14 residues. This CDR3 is CASSQSQVVTEAFF. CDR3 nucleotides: TGTGCCAGCAGTCAGTCACAGGTGGTGACTGAAGCTTTCTTT.

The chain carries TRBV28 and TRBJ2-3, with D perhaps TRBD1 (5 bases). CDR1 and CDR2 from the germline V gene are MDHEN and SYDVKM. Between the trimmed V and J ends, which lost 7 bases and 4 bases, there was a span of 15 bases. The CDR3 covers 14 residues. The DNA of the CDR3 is TGTGCCAGCAATCAGGACATGGACGCAGATACGCAGTATTTT. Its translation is CASNQDMDADTQYF.

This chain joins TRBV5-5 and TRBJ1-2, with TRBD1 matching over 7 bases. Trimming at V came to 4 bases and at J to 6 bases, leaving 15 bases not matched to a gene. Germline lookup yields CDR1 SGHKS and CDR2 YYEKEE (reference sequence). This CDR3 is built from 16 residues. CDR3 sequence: CASSPISETGTHGYTF. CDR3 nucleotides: TGTGCCAGCAGCCCGATATCGGAGACAGGGACCCATGGCTACACCTTC.

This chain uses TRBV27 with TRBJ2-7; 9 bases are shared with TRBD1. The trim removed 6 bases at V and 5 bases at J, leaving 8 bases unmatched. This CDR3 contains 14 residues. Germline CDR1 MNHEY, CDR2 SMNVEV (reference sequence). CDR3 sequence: CASRPGQGSHEQYF. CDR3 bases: TGTGCCAGCAGGCCGGGACAGGGATCCCACGAGCAGTACTTC.

The DNA for the CDR3 is TGTGCCAGCAGCCAAGATTACGGGTACTCCTACGAGCAGTACTTC. Its translation: CASSQDYGYSYEQYF. The rearrangement links TRBV3-1 (or the pseudogene TRBV3-2) to TRBJ2-7; unclear D gene. Germline CDR1 is LGHDT and CDR2 is YNNKEL (reference sequence). Trimming cost V 0 bases and J 0 bases, with 9 bases left between them. The CDR3 contains 15 residues.

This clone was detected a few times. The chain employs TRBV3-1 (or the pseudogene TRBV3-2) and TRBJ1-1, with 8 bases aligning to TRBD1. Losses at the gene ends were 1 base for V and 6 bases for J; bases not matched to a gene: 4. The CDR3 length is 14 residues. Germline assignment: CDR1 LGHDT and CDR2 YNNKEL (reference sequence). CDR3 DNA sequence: TGTGCCAGCAGCCAAGTCCCAGGGGGCTCTGAAGCTTTCTTT. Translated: CASSQVPGGSEAFF.

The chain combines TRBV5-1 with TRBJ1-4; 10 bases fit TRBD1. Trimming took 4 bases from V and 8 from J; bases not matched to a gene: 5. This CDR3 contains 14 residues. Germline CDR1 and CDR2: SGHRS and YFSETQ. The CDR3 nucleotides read TGCGCCAGCAGCCCGGACAGGGGGGAAGAAAAACTGTTTTTT. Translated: CASSPDRGEEKLFF.

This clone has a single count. CDR3 nucleotides: TGTGCCAGCAGCTCCGGGACTAGCGGGGACACAGATACGCAGTATTTT. Its translation: CASSSGTSGDTDTQYF. The chain employs TRBV11-3 and TRBJ2-3; 13 bases align to TRBD2. The CDR3 contains 16 residues. V lost 4 bases, J lost 2 bases, and 3 bases stayed unmatched. Germline V lookup: CDR1 SGHNT, CDR2 YENEEA. Combining the CDR3 with reference TRBV11-3 and TRBJ2-3 gives the whole variable domain EAGVVQSPRYKIIEKKQPVAFWCNPISGHNTLYWYLQNLGQGPELLIRYENEEAVDDSQLPKDRFSAERLKGVDSTLKIQPAELGDSAVYLCASSSGTSGDTDTQYFGPGTRLTVL.